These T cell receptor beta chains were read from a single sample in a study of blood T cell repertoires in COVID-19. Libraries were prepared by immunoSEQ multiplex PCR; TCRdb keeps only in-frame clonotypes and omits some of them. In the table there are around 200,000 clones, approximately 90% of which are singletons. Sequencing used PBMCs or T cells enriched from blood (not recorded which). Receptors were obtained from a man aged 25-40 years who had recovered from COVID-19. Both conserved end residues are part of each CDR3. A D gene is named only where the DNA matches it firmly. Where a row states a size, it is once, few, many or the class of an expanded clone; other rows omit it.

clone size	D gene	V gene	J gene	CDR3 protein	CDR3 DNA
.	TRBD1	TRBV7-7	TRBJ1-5	CASSLWDRGVRPQHF	TGTGCCAGCAGCTTATGGGACAGGGGGGTACGGCCCCAGCATTTT
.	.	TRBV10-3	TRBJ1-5	CAISGGLLSNQPQHF	TGTGCCATCAGTGGCGGGCTCCTTAGCAATCAGCCCCAGCATTTT
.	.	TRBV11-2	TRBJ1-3	CATSFRSSGNTIYF	TGTGCCACCTCCTTCCGGAGCTCTGGAAACACCATATATTTT
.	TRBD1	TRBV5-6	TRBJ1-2	CASSFGQGIYGYTF	TGTGCCAGCAGCTTCGGACAGGGGATCTATGGCTACACCTTC
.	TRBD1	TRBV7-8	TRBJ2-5	CASSDRVQETQYF	TGTGCCAGCAGTGACAGGGTTCAAGAGACCCAGTACTTC
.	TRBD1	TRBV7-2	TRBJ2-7	CASSPRTGFSYEQYF	TGTGCCAGCAGCCCCAGGACAGGGTTCTCCTACGAGCAGTACTTC
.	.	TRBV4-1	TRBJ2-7	CASSQGSSAYEQYF	TGCGCCAGCAGCCAAGGTTCTAGCGCCTACGAGCAGTACTTC
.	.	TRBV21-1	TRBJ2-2	CASSKFGVGGELFF	TGTGCCAGCAGCAAATTCGGGGTCGGCGGGGAGCTGTTTTTT
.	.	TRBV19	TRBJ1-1	CASSISDSTNWYTEAFF	TGTGCCAGTAGTATATCTGACAGTACGAATTGGTACACTGAAGCTTTCTTT
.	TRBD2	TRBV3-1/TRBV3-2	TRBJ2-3	CASSPPGLAGGTQYF	TGTGCCAGCAGCCCGCCCGGACTAGCGGGAGGGACGCAGTATTTT
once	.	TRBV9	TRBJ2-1	CASSVGDEQFF	TGTGCCAGCAGCGTAGGAGATGAGCAGTTCTTC
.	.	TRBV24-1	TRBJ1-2	CATSDYRVKQIYGYTF	TGTGCCACCAGTGATTACAGGGTGAAACAGATCTATGGCTACACCTTC
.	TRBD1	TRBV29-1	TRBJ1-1	CSVRTRTGGRTEAFF	TGCAGCGTTCGGACCAGGACAGGGGGCAGGACTGAAGCTTTCTTT
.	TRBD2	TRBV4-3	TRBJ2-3	CASSHTLTSSTDTQYF	TGCGCCAGCAGCCACACCCTGACTAGCTCCACAGATACGCAGTATTTT
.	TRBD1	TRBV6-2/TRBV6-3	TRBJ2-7	CASSNLRGTGGYEQYF	TGTGCCAGCAGTAACCTACGAGGGACAGGGGGCTACGAGCAGTACTTC
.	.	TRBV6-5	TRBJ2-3	CASSYSAGPGTDTQYF	TGTGCCAGCAGTTACTCAGCAGGGCCTGGCACAGATACGCAGTATTTT
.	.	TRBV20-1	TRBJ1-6	CSASPFRGSPLHF	TGCAGTGCTAGTCCGTTTCGGGGTTCACCCCTCCACTTT
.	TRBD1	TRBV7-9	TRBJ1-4	CASSLGTGDLNEKLFF	TGTGCCAGCAGCTTAGGGACAGGGGACCTTAATGAAAAACTGTTTTTT
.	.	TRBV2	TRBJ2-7	CASSEVRLHF	TGTGCCAGCAGTGAAGTCAGATTGCACTTC
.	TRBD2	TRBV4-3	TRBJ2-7	CASSPSMAGGYEQYF	TGCGCCAGCAGCCCTTCCATGGCGGGAGGCTACGAGCAGTACTTC
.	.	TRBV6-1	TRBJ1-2	CASSESSLFSGTLPF	TGTGCCAGCAGTGAATCGAGTTTGTTTTCCGGGACTTTACCTTTC
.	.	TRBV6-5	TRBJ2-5	CASSYSGGKETQYF	TGTGCCAGCAGTTACTCGGGGGGAAAAGAGACCCAGTACTTC
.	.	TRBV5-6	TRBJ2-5	CASSLKFVGDQETQYF	TGTGCCAGCAGCTTGAAGTTCGTCGGGGATCAAGAGACCCAGTACTTC